Included here is one T cell receptor (beta chain) sequence, with context. Its antigen is currently unknown. A junction end diverges from the germline sequence, so it may reflect a read error. The length of the CDR3 is 14 residues. Germline CDR1 MNHEY, CDR2 SMNVEV (reference sequence). This entry comes from a study of cytomegalovirus exposure and HLA in healthy donors. Regarding the study as a whole: With later analysis, a missense DCLRE1C variant became linked to TCR beta V- and J-gene trimming. Most subjects had HLA-A and HLA-B alleles reportedly predicted accurately by TCR beta sequences.

The PCR was carried out with 60 Vbeta primers and 13 Jbeta primers. Per the original data handling: About 10 million shared chains were among approximately 80 million unique TCR beta chains counted in a later analysis. Sequenced by immunoSEQ multiplex PCR; TCRdb stores in-frame clones only, minus some. V and J calls plus clone size are reproduced from that table; the DNA served to infer D and trimming. The table shows some 140,000 clones, with approximately 62% occurring only once. The receptor was isolated from a human donor in good health. This chain uses TRBV27 with TRBJ2-1; D uncertain. Sequencing used PBMCs. This CDR3 reads CAGSKLPSYNEQFF. DNA of the CDR3: TGTGCCGGCAGTAAACTTCCTTCCTACAATGAGCAGTTCTTC.